This paragraph reports one TCR beta chain. The ends lost 2 bases at V and 4 bases at J; junction bases unmatched: 4. Germline CDR1 SGDLS, CDR2 YYNGEE. This CDR3 is built from 16 residues. Measured with immunoSEQ multiplex PCR; TCRdb has only the in-frame clones, and not every one. This repertoire shows about 310,000 clones, roughly 86% found once; its top ten account for roughly a tenth. The data were obtained in a study of blood T cell repertoires in COVID-19. The chain carries TRBV9 and TRBJ2-3; 13 bases are a match to TRBD2. The receptor was derived from a woman younger than 45 who had recovered from COVID-19. The sequenced material came from PBMCs or T cells enriched from blood (not recorded which). CDR3 sequence reads: CASSVLLAGGSDTQYF. The DNA for the CDR3 is TGTGCCAGCAGCGTTTTACTAGCGGGAGGGTCAGATACGCAGTATTTT.